Below are 20 T cell receptor beta chains sequenced from a single sample in a study of cytomegalovirus exposure and HLA in healthy donors. PCR was performed using 60 Vbeta and 13 Jbeta primers. TCRdb's copy holds only in-frame clones and misses some; the assay was immunoSEQ multiplex PCR. The sample yields around 150,000 clones, roughly 81% seen once. The sample comprised PBMCs. These receptors originate from a man younger than 35 in good health and CMV-seropositive.

This sequence joins TRBV6-1 and TRBJ1-6; 7 nucleotides line up with TRBD1. The CDR3 contains 15 residues. The V segment lost 5 bases and the J segment 10 bases; nucleotides outside the gene matches: 11. Per germline, CDR1 MNHNS and CDR2 SASEGT. CDR3 residues: CASSIQQGTGSPLHF. CDR3 sequence (DNA): TGTGCCAGCAGTATTCAACAGGGGACGGGGTCACCCCTCCACTTT.

The chain carries TRBV30 and TRBJ1-1, with D perhaps TRBD1 (6 bases). Trimming pared 5 bases from V and 1 base from J, leaving 11 bases between. Germline assignment: CDR1 GTSNPN and CDR2 SVGIG (reference sequence). The CDR3 spans 13 residues. The DNA for the CDR3 is TGTGCCTGGGGGGGACAACGGAACACTGAAGCTTTCTTT. Translated, it gives CAWGGQRNTEAFF.

The chain is built from TRBV19 and TRBJ2-1; 8 nucleotides agree with TRBD2. V gave up 5 bases and J gave up 1 base; unmatched junction bases: 4. Germline CDR1 and CDR2: LNHDA and SQIVND (reference sequence). The CDR3 runs to 15 residues. The chain's CDR3 is CASSASGGSYNEQFF. DNA of the CDR3: TGTGCCAGTAGTGCGAGCGGGGGATCCTACAATGAGCAGTTCTTC.

The rearrangement links TRBV7-3 to TRBJ2-6, with D possibly TRBD1 on 7 matching bases. CDR1 and CDR2 (germline): SGHTA, FQGTGA. The CDR3 spans 18 residues. V was clipped by 2 bases and J by 2 bases, with 16 bases between them. The chain's CDR3 is CASSLRAGGSPGANVLTF. In DNA, the CDR3 is TGTGCCAGCAGCTTACGGGCAGGGGGGTCCCCTGGGGCCAACGTCCTGACTTTC.

This clone has just one count. V is TRBV5-4 and J is TRBJ1-2, with D uncertain. The CDR3 extends over 13 amino acids. V lost 4 bases and J lost 8, with 15 bases in between. CDR1 SGHNT and CDR2 YYREEE come from the germline V gene (reference sequence). In DNA, the CDR3 is TGTGCCAGCAGCCGAGACCACCCGGAGGGCTACACCTTC. This translates into CASSRDHPEGYTF.

The V call is TRBV6-5, the J call TRBJ1-2; D uncertain. The CDR3 contains 13 residues. CDR1 and CDR2 (germline): MNHEY, SVGAGI. Trimming cost V 6 bases and J 4 bases, with 12 bases left between them. CDR3 sequence reads: CASSPTNSYGYTF. CDR3 sequence (DNA): TGTGCCAGCAGCCCGACAAACTCCTATGGCTACACCTTC.

This sequence joins TRBV6-5 and TRBJ2-7; 12 bases are shared with TRBD2. CDR1 is MNHEY and CDR2 is SVGAGI in the germline V gene. This CDR3 has 15 amino acids. With 9 bases clipped from V and 0 bases from J, the junction kept 6 bases outside the gene matches. Written as DNA, the CDR3 is TGTGCCAGTCAGGCTAGCGGGGGGGCCTCCTACGAGCAGTACTTC. This codes for CASQASGGASYEQYF.

This chain connects TRBV27 to TRBJ1-1, with D possibly matching TRBD1 (6 bases). Trimming pared 5 bases from V and 1 base from J, leaving 11 bases between. The germline CDR1 and CDR2 sequences are MNHEY and SMNVEV (reference sequence). CDR3 length: 14 amino acids. Here the CDR3 reads CASSPGHGNTEAFF. Here the CDR3 DNA reads TGTGCCAGCAGTCCGGGACACGGGAACACTGAAGCTTTCTTT.

V and J are TRBV5-1 and TRBJ2-7, with D perhaps matching TRBD1 (6 bases). Germline CDR1 SGHRS, CDR2 YFSETQ. The length of the CDR3 is 14 residues. Trimming stripped 5 bases from V and 3 bases from J, with 15 bases between. The CDR3 reads CASRQDRSYYEQYF. The CDR3 nucleotides are TGCGCCAGCAGGCAGGACAGAAGCTACTACGAGCAGTACTTC.

The J gene is TRBJ2-5, the V gene TRBV15, with 7 bases matching TRBD1. V trimming: 0 bases; J trimming: 2 bases; junction bases outside the gene matches: 0. Per germline, CDR1 LNHNV and CDR2 YYDKDF (reference sequence). CDR3 length: 14 residues. Here the CDR3 DNA reads TGTGCCACCAGCAGAGAACAGGGGCAAGAGACCCAGTACTTC. Protein: CATSREQGQETQYF.

In its sample, this clone was seen a few times. The rearrangement joins TRBV6-5 to TRBJ2-5; TRBD2 agrees at 9 bases. This CDR3 region has 13 residues. Trimming cost V 7 bases and J 7 bases; bases outside gene matches: 7. The germline gives CDR1 MNHEY, CDR2 SVGAGI. Here the CDR3 reads CASTGGGAGTQYF. Written as DNA, the CDR3 is TGTGCCAGCACCGGCGGGGGGGCGGGGACCCAGTACTTC.

A note on this clone: Other nucleotide sequences from this sample produce the same CDR3. The chain uses TRBV30 and TRBJ2-7, with a possible D match to TRBD2 (6 bases). V was trimmed by 2 bases and J by 5 bases, leaving 28 bases between them. Germline V gene sequence: CDR1 GTSNPN, CDR2 SVGIG (reference sequence). The CDR3 is made up of 18 amino acids. CDR3 region: CAWSKGSGLDSYFHEQYF. CDR3 sequence (DNA): TGTGCCTGGAGTAAGGGTTCGGGACTGGACTCTTATTTCCACGAGCAGTACTTC.

The chain is built from TRBV28 and TRBJ2-1; possibly TRBD1 for D (6 bases). This CDR3 comprises 14 residues. Trimming removed 8 bases from V and 7 bases from J, with 18 bases in between. Germline V CDR1 and CDR2: MDHEN, SYDVKM. CDR3 in amino acids: CASVSAGTSNEQFF. In nucleotides, the CDR3 is TGTGCCAGCGTATCTGCCGGGACATCGAATGAGCAGTTCTTC. The full variable domain, in which reference TRBV28 and TRBJ2-1 provide the parts outside the CDR3, is DVKVTQSSRYLVKRTGEKVFLECVQDMDHENMFWYRQDPGLGLRLIYFSYDVKMKEKGDIPEGYSVSREKKERFSLILESASTNQTSMYLCASVSAGTSNEQFFGPGTRLTVL.

The V call is TRBV4-2, the J call TRBJ2-3; 7 nucleotides align to TRBD2. The ends lost 4 bases at V and 4 bases at J; junction bases unmatched: 8. Germline CDR1 reads LGHNA; CDR2 reads YNFKEQ. The CDR3 runs to 15 residues. CDR3 nucleotides: TGTGCCAGCAGCCCCCGCCCGGGGGGTGCAGATACGCAGTATTTT. The encoded protein is CASSPRPGGADTQYF.

This rearrangement joins TRBV4-1 to TRBJ1-2; 8 bases match TRBD1. With V trimmed by 2 bases and J by 6 bases, 17 bases remained unmatched. The CDR3 contains 18 residues. CDR1 is MGHRA, CDR2 YSYEKL, per germline. The CDR3 sequence: CASSQMIPGQVPSDGYTF. CDR3 in DNA: TGCGCCAGCAGCCAAATGATCCCGGGACAGGTGCCGTCGGATGGCTACACCTTC.

The gene calls are TRBV10-1 and TRBJ1-2, with TRBD1 identical over 8 bases. The CDR3 spans 13 residues. CDR1 and CDR2 (germline): WNHNN, SYGVQD (reference sequence). The J segment lost 2 bases and the V segment lost 10 bases, leaving 6 bases of the junction unmatched. The CDR3 nucleotides are TGCGCCAAGTTGACAGGGGCAAACTATGGCTACACCTTC. The encoded protein is CAKLTGANYGYTF.

Note on this clone: An end of the junction differs from the germline gene, which may be a read error. The chain joins TRBV29-1 to TRBJ2-6, with a possible D match to TRBD1 (5 bases). This CDR3 spans 16 amino acids. Germline assignment: CDR1 SQVTM and CDR2 ANQGSEA. The CDR3 is CSVEGIGISGANGLTF. Here the CDR3 DNA reads TGCAGCGTTGAAGGGATAGGAATCTCTGGGGCCAACGGCCTGACTTTC.

The V call is TRBV12-5, the J call TRBJ1-1; 10 bases align to TRBD1. From germline, CDR1 is LGHNT and CDR2 FRNRAP. The trim removed 7 bases at V and 4 bases at J, leaving 3 bases unmatched. This CDR3 region has 13 residues. CDR3 amino acids: CASAGQGSTEAFF. The DNA for the CDR3 is TGTGCTAGTGCGGGACAGGGGAGCACTGAAGCTTTCTTT. The complete variable domain, with remaining parts taken from reference TRBV12-5 and TRBJ1-1, reads DARVTQTPRHKVTEMGQEVTMRCQPILGHNTVFWYRQTMMQGLELLAYFRNRAPLDDSGMPKDRFSAEMPDATLATLKIQPSEPRDSAVYFCASAGQGSTEAFFGQGTRLTVV.

The V and J genes are TRBV6-6 and TRBJ1-1; 7 nucleotides align to TRBD1. The germline gives CDR1 MNHNY, CDR2 SVGAGI (reference sequence). There are 14 residues in the CDR3. With V trimmed by 5 bases and J by 5 bases, 8 bases remained unmatched. CDR3 bases: TGTGCCAGCAGTCGAGGGGGCGTAGATACTGAAGCTTTCTTT. Protein product: CASSRGGVDTEAFF.

The chain combines TRBV4-3 with TRBJ2-7; TRBD2 matches at 12 bases. CDR3 length: 15 amino acids. CDR1 and CDR2 (germline): LGHNA, YSLEER. The V segment lost 4 bases and the J segment 3 bases; nucleotides outside the gene matches: 4. The CDR3 DNA sequence: TGCGCCAGCAGCCTTACTAGCGGGGGGATCTACGAGCAGTACTTC. Protein sequence: CASSLTSGGIYEQYF.